Included here is one TCR beta chain sequence, with context. The data were taken from a study of blood T cell repertoires in COVID-19. Germline V CDR1 and CDR2: SGHKS, YYEKEE (reference sequence). The CDR3 consists of 13 residues. Trimming pared 2 bases from V and 7 bases from J, leaving 9 bases between. Enrolment of Seattle patients took place during active infection, and they were followed longitudinally. Using immunoSEQ multiplex PCR, the repertoire was profiled, and TCRdb retains in-frame clones only, with some absent. The data contain just over 250,000 clones, 80% to 90% of them singletons. Sequenced material: peripheral blood. This rearrangement joins TRBV5-5 to TRBJ1-4; the D gene is possibly TRBD1 (6 bases). The origin of this receptor is a woman in her 70s with COVID-19, enrolled during active disease. CDR3 amino acids: CASSLGGTEKLFF. The CDR3 DNA reads as TGTGCCAGCAGCTTAGGGGGAACTGAAAAACTGTTTTTT. Full variable domain (remainder filled in from reference TRBV5-5 and TRBJ1-4): DAGVTQSPTHLIKTRGQQVTLRCSPISGHKSVSWYQQVLGQGPQFIFQYYEKEERGRGNFPDRFSARQFPNYSSELNVNALLLGDSALYLCASSLGGTEKLFFGSGTQLSVL.